In its sample, the clone carrying this TCR beta chain was seen a few times. Antigen unknown. Each diagnosis drew on symptoms, thyroxine, TRAb, thyroid ultrasound and orbital computed tomography findings. The entry originates in a study of T cells in Graves' hyperthyroidism and ophthalmopathy. Study-level results: Stable hyperthyroidism was separated from ophthalmopathy by a model based on 13 V-J features. In the blood, most expanded thyroid clonotypes above 0.001 appeared as well.

The CDR3 contains 16 residues. Germline V gene sequence: CDR1 LNHNV, CDR2 YYDKDF (reference sequence). V shed 1 base, J shed 0 bases, and the junction held 5 bases outside the gene matches. Researchers amplified the TCR beta CDR3 regions from RNA transcripts. The HTBI set primed first-round TCR CDR3 RT-PCR. TCRdb itself ran the multiplex PCR reads through MiXCR, one entry per CDR3 protein. The repertoire consists of over 650,000 distinct CDR3 sequences, with around 17% occurring once and the leading ten covering 8.4%. V and J are TRBV15 and TRBJ2-7; 8 positions agree with TRBD1. This sequence was found in a man aged 18 to 35 with Graves' hyperthyroidism. Sequenced material: blood. The CDR3 protein is CATSRGTGLDSYEQYF. Here the CDR3 DNA reads TGTGCCACCAGCAGAGGGACAGGGCTAGACTCCTACGAGCAGTACTTC.